The sequence of this T cell receptor (beta chain) was determined in a study of CD8 T cells in ankylosing spondylitis. TCRdb recomputed calls from the 5' RACE reads with MiXCR, one row per CDR3 protein. The sample carries over 150,000 distinct CDR3 sequences, 18% recorded once. Study-level results: Disease-linked clones reportedly concentrated significantly in matched ankylosing spondylitis synovial fluid. Ankylosing spondylitis blood appeared to carry a characteristic TCR beta motif of several highly homologous variants.

The CDR3 sequence is 15 residues long. Looked up from germline, CDR1 is SEHNR and CDR2 is FQNEAQ (reference sequence). J gave up 3 bases and V 6 bases, and 7 bases lay outside the gene matches. This clonotype came up once. What it binds is not known. The chain is built from TRBV7-9 and TRBJ2-3; 9 nucleotides agree with TRBD2. This clonotype was sampled from a male donor aged 5-30 years with ankylosing spondylitis or in good health (not recorded which). The sequenced sample consisted of blood, either unsorted or a sorted T cell fraction (not recorded which). CDR3 DNA: TGTGCCAGCAGAAATTTAGCGGGAGCGACAGATACGCAGTATTTT. Translation gives CASRNLAGATDTQYF.